Given below is one T cell receptor (beta chain) in context. Its antigen is not yet known. Base qualities are not provided; no much larger clone lies one nucleotide away. The sample is drawn from a study of shared clonotypes between healthy human individuals (dated by TCRdb to 2020 to 2022). Regarding the complete study: A couple of women and a few men aged 18 to 49 years were included in the cohort. For each donor, CD4 naive and CD4 memory were each run on three plates, CD8 naive on two plates, and CD8 memory on one plate. The study deeply sequenced blood TCR repertoires of five healthy adults to estimate repertoire size and the extent of clonotype sharing between individuals. Libraries were prepared and TCR repertoires were sequenced by different laboratories using diverse techniques, in order to increase sequencing depth and limit assay-specific biases. Each donor's leukapheresis produced roughly between roughly 0.85 and 10 billion PBMCs. What the study reported, not specific to this receptor: Sharing across a few donors was observed for roughly 5% of naive CD4, over 3% of naive CD8, over 2% of memory CD4, and less than 0.45% of memory CD8 clonotypes. Sampling was restricted to blood, and TCR repertoires in tissues likely differ from the TCR repertoires found in blood. Even with the large sequencing depth, rarefaction of the sorted-subset datasets indicated that sequencing was incomplete. Naive subsets generally had larger estimated clonotype richness than memory subsets. The genetic and exposure-history diversity represented was limited by the small number of donors. Based on pairwise subsampling, the degree of clonotype sharing among donors was expected to be affected by sequencing depth. Higher generation probabilities were observed for clonotypes shared by all four sorted-subset donors than for non-shared clonotypes.

Donors were healthy HIV-negative adults with no recently reported acute infections or vaccinations. Every donor was a Caucasian adult residing in Nashville, Tennessee, USA. CD4+ T cells were enriched by magnetic negative selection; naive cells were then positively selected on CD45RA, and the negative fraction formed the memory subset. Blood was obtained by leukapheresis, after which PBMCs were separated by Ficoll-Histopaque density gradient centrifugation and cryopreserved in liquid nitrogen vapor phase. Purity and quantity of every magnetically sorted T cell population were checked by analytical flow cytometry. Genomic DNA was isolated from each sorted fraction and quantified by UV absorbance on a Nanodrop 2000c. Using the deep immunoSEQ assay, TCR CDR3 regions were amplified from genomic DNA by multiplex PCR. Extracted genomic DNA from each cell subset was distributed evenly across all wells of several immunoSEQ 96-well plates, and each plate was treated as a replicate. For sorted subsets, roughly 200 ng of genomic DNA, equivalent to around 31,000 T cell genomes, went into each replicate PCR. Purified libraries were measured with a Qubit 3.0 fluorometer, size-checked on a Bioanalyzer 2100, and measured again with the KAPA Library Quantification kit. Each immunoSEQ 96-well plate was sequenced on its own single-read 150-cycle Illumina NextSeq 550 flow cell. As for the original processing: The immunoSEQ output contained only junctional sequences without quality scores, so filtering could not match that applied to full-length reads. To assign V/J genes and CDR3, sequences were annotated using PyIR, a Python wrapper for IgBLAST v1.9, with IMGT germline references. Any read was removed if the V/J assignment was weak (E-value above 1e-6), the CDR3 was missing, or the read contained stop codons, out-of-frame junctions, or ambiguous translated residues. V3J clonotypes were defined by identical inferred V gene, J gene, and CDR3 amino acid sequence. To compute the percentage overlap between repertoires, the number of shared unique clonotypes was divided by the size of the smaller repertoire. Repertoire richness was assessed with RTK rarefaction, the Chao1 estimator, and Recon v2.1 estimates of unobserved clonotypes. Generation probabilities were computed with OLGA for all TCRbeta clonotypes obtained by the gDNA method from several donors. This is the immuneACCESS table as TCRdb keeps it, with only in-frame sequences that have V and J called. A part of the clones is gone; compared with another copy, unresolved V genes explain less than half, and the rest is unexplained. D and trimming were read from the DNA, whereas the V and J calls and clone size are those reported in that table. The sample records some 2.3 million clones, about 92% of which are singletons. Clones ranked in the top ten supply 0.39% of the sample.

The source of this sequence is a man younger than 35 in good health. Some clones in this sample may be carry-over from other donors' samples. Input material: naive CD4+ T cells from PBMCs. The cell subset or site label for this specimen denotes: CD45RA+ positively selected.

The sequenced DNA: TGTGCCAGCAGCCGGACGGCGGGGCTTCTCTCTTCAAACTATGGCTACACCTTC. Its translation is CASSRTAGLLSSNYGYTF. The rearranged chain carries TRBV7-8 and TRBJ1-2; perhaps TRBD1 is the D gene, with 5 bases matching. From the cysteine up to the phenylalanine, the CDR3 has a length of 18 residues. CDR3 DNA only is kept here, 54 bases in frame from base 1. A distance of 24 bases separates the germline ends of V and J, which lose 5 bases and 2 bases respectively. The germline V gene supplies CDR1 SGHVS and CDR2 FQNEAQ.